This T cell receptor beta chain was retrieved from a study of blood T cells in healthy people across ages. This clonotype was recorded many times. Its antigen remains unknown. Study findings and constraints: The authors considered diversity estimates from one million T cells to be underestimates. Naive CD4+ cell counts and diversity both ran higher in long-lived than in aged donors.

CDR3 length: 12 amino acids. V was cut by 4 bases and J by 5 bases, with 8 bases left in between. The authors ran a second PCR of roughly 6 to 12 cycles using a sample-barcoded 5' primer and a J-beta primer mix. A template-switch adaptor containing 12 random nucleotides labeled each cDNA molecule. TCRdb analysed the 5' RACE reads with MiXCR anew, one entry per CDR3 protein. This table has roughly 1,700,000 distinct CDR3 sequences, roughly 28% appearing once. Sequencing used blood. J is TRBJ2-5 and V is TRBV12-3 or TRBV12-4; no firm D call. The sequence was obtained from a young woman in good health. The CDR3 spells CASSSVGETQYF. In DNA, the CDR3 is TGTGCCAGCAGTTCCGTTGGGGAGACCCAGTACTTC.